This T cell receptor (beta chain) was found in a study of graft-versus-host responses after intestinal transplantation. From germline, CDR1 is SEHNR and CDR2 FQNEAQ (reference sequence). Trimming took 2 bases from V and 4 from J, leaving 17 bases between them. The CDR3 consists of 16 residues. Whole-study results and caveats: Early after transplant, HvG declines were associated with peak levels of circulating GvH clones.

Note on this clone: As yet, its antigen is unknown.

This table comes from immunoSEQ multiplex PCR, and its TCRdb copy is limited to in-frame clones, with some not included. The sample includes 100,000 to 120,000 clones, 93% of them seen just once. The chain uses TRBV7-9 and TRBJ1-2; tentative D call: TRBD1 (5 bases). The receptor was isolated from a human donor who received an intestinal transplant. The starting material was unstimulated CD8+ T cells sorted from spleen or lymph node cells, obtained before intestinal transplant. CDR3 protein: CASSLILGAASYGYTF. CDR3 DNA sequence: TGTGCCAGCAGCTTAATTCTTGGGGCAGCCTCCTATGGCTACACCTTC.